This record looks at one T cell receptor (beta chain) sequence and its context. The data are from a study of blood T cell repertoires in COVID-19. Study in general: Acute and convalescent COVID-19 samples came from the United States, Italy and Spain.

In the study's own analysis: Reference gene primer amplification yielded estimated nucleated cell counts. The protocol was immunoSEQ multiplex PCR, while the TCRdb copy is restricted to in-frame clones and leaves out a portion. The V and J calls and clone size come from that table; D and trimming were worked out from the DNA. The sample includes 230,000 or so clones, 88% seen only once; the top ten take around 2.7%. Trimming took off 3 bases at V and 3 bases at J, with 12 bases between the two ends. This CDR3 is 14 amino acids long. The germline V gene has CDR1 SGDLS and CDR2 YYNGEE. This clonotype was sampled from a woman aged 25 to 39 who had recovered from COVID-19. The sequenced sample consisted of PBMCs or T cells enriched from blood (not recorded which). J is TRBJ1-1 and V is TRBV9; D not resolved. The CDR3 DNA is TGTGCCAGCAGCGAGACTACGAGGGACACTGAAGCTTTCTTT. Translation gives CASSETTRDTEAFF.